A selection of T cell receptor beta chains follows, all from one sample in a study of vaccination and CD4 T cells after COVID-19. TCRdb re-called the PCR reads through MiXCR, storing one row per CDR3 protein. The sample records some 15,000 distinct CDR3 sequences, roughly four fifths being singletons. These receptors are not linked to any known antigen. Specimen: CD4+ T cells from blood, cultured in vitro. These receptors originate from a human donor who had recovered from COVID-19. CDR3s include the opening cysteine and the closing phenylalanine or tryptophan. D genes are given only for firm matches. Part of the rows lack a size; the others show once, few, many or a class for expanded clones.

clone size: NA; V gene: TRBV7-8; J gene: TRBJ1-5; D gene: NA; CDR3 DNA: TGTGCCAGCAGCTTAGACACCCAGCCCCAGCATTTT; CDR3 protein: CASSLDTQPQHF
clone size: large; V gene: TRBV7-2; J gene: TRBJ1-2; D gene: TRBD1; CDR3 DNA: TGTGCCAGCAGCTTGTACCTGACAGGGGTCGGTGGCTACACCTTC; CDR3 protein: CASSLYLTGVGGYTF
clone size: NA; V gene: TRBV7-2; J gene: TRBJ2-2; D gene: NA; CDR3 DNA: TGTGCCAGCAGATCTGACAAGGTTTACACCGGGGAGCTGTTTTTT; CDR3 protein: CASRSDKVYTGELFF
clone size: NA; V gene: TRBV11-2; J gene: TRBJ1-6; D gene: NA; CDR3 DNA: TGTGCCAGCAGCCGGAGGGTTCTGACTAATTCACCCCTCCACTTT; CDR3 protein: CASSRRVLTNSPLHF
clone size: NA; V gene: TRBV3-1; J gene: TRBJ1-1; D gene: NA; CDR3 DNA: TGTGCCAGCAGGGAACCTGGACGGGTGCGCACTGAAGCTTTCTTT; CDR3 protein: CASREPGRVRTEAFF
clone size: NA; V gene: TRBV7-2; J gene: TRBJ2-3; D gene: TRBD2; CDR3 DNA: TGTGCCAGCAGCTTAAGGCTGGGGGAGGGCCCTCGCACAGATACGCAGTATTTT; CDR3 protein: CASSLRLGEGPRTDTQYF
clone size: NA; V gene: TRBV4-1; J gene: TRBJ2-4; D gene: NA; CDR3 DNA: TGCGCCAGCAGCCAAGAGGGCCCTTTAACTAGGTACTTC; CDR3 protein: CASSQEGPLTRYF
clone size: NA; V gene: TRBV12-3/TRBV12-4; J gene: TRBJ1-1; D gene: NA; CDR3 DNA: TGTGCCAGCAGTTACAGCGGGACACCGAACACTGAAGCTTTCTTT; CDR3 protein: CASSYSGTPNTEAFF
clone size: NA; V gene: TRBV20-1; J gene: TRBJ1-5; D gene: NA; CDR3 DNA: TGCAGTGCTAGAGTCGGAGTCTACAACGTGGGCAATCAGCCCCAGCATTTT; CDR3 protein: CSARVGVYNVGNQPQHF
clone size: NA; V gene: TRBV20-1; J gene: TRBJ1-3; D gene: NA; CDR3 DNA: TGCAGTGCAGTCGCGTCCAGGGATGGAAACACCATATATTTT; CDR3 protein: CSAVASRDGNTIYF
clone size: NA; V gene: TRBV6-1; J gene: TRBJ1-1; D gene: TRBD1; CDR3 DNA: TGTGCCATCAGAGGGGAGGGACAGCTGAACACTGAAGCTTTCTTT; CDR3 protein: CAIRGEGQLNTEAFF
clone size: few; V gene: TRBV20-1; J gene: TRBJ1-2; D gene: NA; CDR3 DNA: TGCAGTGCTTACTTGTTGGGCCAGAGCTATGGCTACACCTTC; CDR3 protein: CSAYLLGQSYGYTF
clone size: few; V gene: TRBV15; J gene: TRBJ1-1; D gene: NA; CDR3 DNA: TGTGCCACCAGCAGAGATTTAAGCGGGGGCCTGAACACTGAAGCTTTCTTT; CDR3 protein: CATSRDLSGGLNTEAFF
clone size: NA; V gene: TRBV20-1; J gene: TRBJ1-3; D gene: NA; CDR3 DNA: TGCAGTGCTCTCGACCTACAGATTCCCTCTGGAAACACCATATATTTT; CDR3 protein: CSALDLQIPSGNTIYF
clone size: NA; V gene: TRBV28; J gene: TRBJ1-5; D gene: TRBD1; CDR3 DNA: TGTGCCAGCAGCTATACCCGGGACAGGGGGCGATCGGTTCAGCCCCAGCATTTT; CDR3 protein: CASSYTRDRGRSVQPQHF
clone size: NA; V gene: TRBV6-2/TRBV6-3; J gene: TRBJ1-1; D gene: NA; CDR3 DNA: TGTGCCAGCAGCGGACCGGACCGATACACTGAAGCTTTCTTT; CDR3 protein: CASSGPDRYTEAFF
clone size: NA; V gene: TRBV15; J gene: TRBJ1-5; D gene: NA; CDR3 DNA: TGTGCCACCAGCGTAAGGACACCCAATTTCTATAGCAATCAGCCCCAGCATTTT; CDR3 protein: CATSVRTPNFYSNQPQHF
clone size: NA; V gene: TRBV6-1; J gene: TRBJ1-2; D gene: NA; CDR3 DNA: TGTGCCAGCAGGCAAGAATGGGGCTACACCTTC; CDR3 protein: CASRQEWGYTF
clone size: NA; V gene: TRBV6-5; J gene: TRBJ1-5; D gene: TRBD1; CDR3 DNA: TGTGCCAGCAGTTACGGGGGGACAGGGGATCAGCCCCAGCATTTT; CDR3 protein: CASSYGGTGDQPQHF
clone size: NA; V gene: TRBV11-2; J gene: TRBJ1-2; D gene: TRBD1; CDR3 DNA: TGTGCCAGCAGCTCGGTCCGGGACAGAGTTTATGGCTACACCTTC; CDR3 protein: CASSSVRDRVYGYTF
clone size: NA; V gene: TRBV20-1; J gene: TRBJ1-1; D gene: TRBD1; CDR3 DNA: TGCAGTGCTTTGGACAGGGAGGGAATGAACACTGAAGCTTTCTTT; CDR3 protein: CSALDREGMNTEAFF
clone size: NA; V gene: TRBV3-1; J gene: TRBJ1-2; D gene: TRBD1; CDR3 DNA: TGTGCCAGCAGCCAAACAGGGGGCGGGGGCTACACCTTC; CDR3 protein: CASSQTGGGGYTF
clone size: NA; V gene: TRBV6-1; J gene: TRBJ1-1; D gene: NA; CDR3 DNA: TGTGCCAGCAGTGAACCCCAATTACGGAGCACTGAAGCTTTCTTT; CDR3 protein: CASSEPQLRSTEAFF
clone size: NA; V gene: TRBV6-1; J gene: TRBJ2-1; D gene: NA; CDR3 DNA: TGTGCCAGCAGCTTGGGGGTTGGCAATGAGCAGTTCTTC; CDR3 protein: CASSLGVGNEQFF